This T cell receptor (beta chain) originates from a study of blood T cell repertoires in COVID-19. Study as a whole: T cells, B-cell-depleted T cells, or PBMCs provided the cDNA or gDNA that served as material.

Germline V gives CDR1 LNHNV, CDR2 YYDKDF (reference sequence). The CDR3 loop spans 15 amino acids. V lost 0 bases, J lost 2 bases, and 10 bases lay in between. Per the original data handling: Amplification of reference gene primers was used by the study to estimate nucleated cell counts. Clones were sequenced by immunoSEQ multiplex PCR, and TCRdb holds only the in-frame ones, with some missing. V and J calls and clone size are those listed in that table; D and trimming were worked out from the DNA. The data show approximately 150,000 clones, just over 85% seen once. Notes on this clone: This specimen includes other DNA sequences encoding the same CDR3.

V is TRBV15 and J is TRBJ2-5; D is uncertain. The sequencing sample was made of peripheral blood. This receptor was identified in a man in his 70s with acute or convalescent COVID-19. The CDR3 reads CATSRDPQRQETQYF. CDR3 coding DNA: TGTGCCACCAGCAGAGACCCGCAACGGCAAGAGACCCAGTACTTC.